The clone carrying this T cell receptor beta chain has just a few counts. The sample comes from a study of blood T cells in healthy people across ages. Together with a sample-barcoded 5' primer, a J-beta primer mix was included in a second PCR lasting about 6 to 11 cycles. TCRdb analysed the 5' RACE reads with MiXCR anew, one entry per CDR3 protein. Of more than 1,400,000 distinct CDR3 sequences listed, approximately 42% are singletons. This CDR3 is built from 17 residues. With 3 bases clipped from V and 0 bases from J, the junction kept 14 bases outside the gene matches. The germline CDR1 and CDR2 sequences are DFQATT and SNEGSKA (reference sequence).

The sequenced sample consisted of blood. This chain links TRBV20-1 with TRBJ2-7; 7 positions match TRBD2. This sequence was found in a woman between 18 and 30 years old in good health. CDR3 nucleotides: TGCAGTGCTAGGGGGGAGGGGAGGGCCTCAAGCTCCTACGAGCAGTACTTC. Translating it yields CSARGEGRASSSYEQYF.